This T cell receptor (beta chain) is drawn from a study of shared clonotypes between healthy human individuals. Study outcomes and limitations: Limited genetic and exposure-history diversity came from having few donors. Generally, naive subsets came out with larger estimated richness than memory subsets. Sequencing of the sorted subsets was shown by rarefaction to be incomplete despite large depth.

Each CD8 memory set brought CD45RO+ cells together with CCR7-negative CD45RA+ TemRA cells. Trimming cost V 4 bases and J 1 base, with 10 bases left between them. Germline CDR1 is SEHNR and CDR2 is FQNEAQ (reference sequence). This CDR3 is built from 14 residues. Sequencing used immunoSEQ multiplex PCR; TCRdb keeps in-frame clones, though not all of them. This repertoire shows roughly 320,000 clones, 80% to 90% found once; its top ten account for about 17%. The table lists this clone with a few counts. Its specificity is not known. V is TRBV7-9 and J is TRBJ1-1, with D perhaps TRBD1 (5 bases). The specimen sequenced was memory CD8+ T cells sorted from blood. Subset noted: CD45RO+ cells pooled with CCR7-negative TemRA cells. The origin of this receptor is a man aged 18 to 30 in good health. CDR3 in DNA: TGTGCCAGCAGCTCGACAGAGACGAACACTGAAGCTTTCTTT. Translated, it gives CASSSTETNTEAFF.